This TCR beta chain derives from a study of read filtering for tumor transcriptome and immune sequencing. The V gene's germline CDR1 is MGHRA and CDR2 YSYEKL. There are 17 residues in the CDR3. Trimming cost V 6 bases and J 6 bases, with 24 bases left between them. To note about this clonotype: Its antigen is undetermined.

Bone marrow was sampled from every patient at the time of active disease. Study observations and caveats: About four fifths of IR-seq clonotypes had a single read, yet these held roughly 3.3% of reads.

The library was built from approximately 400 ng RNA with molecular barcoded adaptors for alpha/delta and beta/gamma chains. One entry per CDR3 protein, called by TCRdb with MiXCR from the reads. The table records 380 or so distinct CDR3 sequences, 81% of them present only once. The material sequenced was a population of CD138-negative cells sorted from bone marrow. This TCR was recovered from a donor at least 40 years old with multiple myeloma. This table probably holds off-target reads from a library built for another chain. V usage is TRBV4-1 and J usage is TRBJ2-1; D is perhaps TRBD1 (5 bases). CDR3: CASSLGFALRRGNEQFF. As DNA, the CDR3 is TGCGCCAGCAGTCTGGGGTTTGCTCTCCGAAGGGGCAATGAGCAGTTCTTC.